The clone carrying this TCR beta chain was observed at least ten times. Amplification from RNA transcripts yielded the TCR beta CDR3 regions. Second-round multiplex PCR came after a first-round RT-PCR that employed HTBI primers. Each CDR3 protein is one row after TCRdb ran MiXCR on the multiplex PCR reads. The table has over 500,000 distinct CDR3 sequences, 22% seen once. This sample stems from a study of Graves' ophthalmopathy and Graves' hyperthyroidism. Germline CDR1 SGHTA, CDR2 FQGNSA. Unmatched junction bases numbered 4, after V lost 5 bases and J lost 3 bases. CDR3 length: 15 residues. The sequencing input was peripheral blood. V is TRBV7-2 and J is TRBJ2-7; 13 nucleotides agree with TRBD2. The clonotype was recovered from a woman under 30 with stable Graves' hyperthyroidism. Some clones in this sample may be carry-over from other donors' samples. This chain's CDR3 is CASSEGLAGDYEQYF. CDR3 nucleotide sequence: TGTGCCAGCAGCGAAGGACTAGCGGGGGACTACGAGCAGTACTTC.